These 21 T cell receptor beta chains originate from one sample sequenced in a study of CD8+CD57+ T cells in acquired aplastic anemia. Patients selected for sequencing had displayed CD8+CD57+ cell expansion by flow cytometry. TCR beta VDJ and CDR3 profiles were obtained from a genomic DNA template. TCRdb used MiXCR to reprocess the reads, holding one entry per CDR3 protein. This sample has about 270,000 distinct CDR3 sequences, with 65% to 90% found just once. The specimen sequenced was sorted CD4+, CD8+, or CD8+CD57+ T cells (not recorded which) from PBMCs. The receptor set was obtained from a human donor with aplastic anemia.

The chain carries TRBV10-3 and TRBJ1-2; a weak D match, TRBD1 (5 bases). This CDR3 spans 14 amino acids. Looked up from germline, CDR1 is ENHRY and CDR2 is SYGVKD. Deletions cut 4 bases from V and 3 bases from J, with 12 bases between. As DNA, the CDR3 is TGTGCCATCAGTGTTGGCCGGGGGGACTATGGCTACACCTTC. As protein: CAISVGRGDYGYTF.

The J gene is TRBJ2-5, the V gene TRBV20-1, with TRBD1 as a possible D gene (5 bases). V lost 5 bases and J lost 2, with 12 bases in between. Germline lookup yields CDR1 DFQATT and CDR2 SNEGSKA (reference sequence). This CDR3 spans 13 amino acids. The CDR3 DNA sequence: TGCAGTGCTGGTCAGGGTGGGCAAGAGACCCAGTACTTC. It is translated as CSAGQGGQETQYF.

V gene TRBV7-9 combines with J gene TRBJ2-1; 7 positions match TRBD2. The V and J ends lost 1 base and 9 bases, in that order; junction bases with no gene match: 12. The CDR3 length is 16 residues. Germline V CDR1 and CDR2: SEHNR, FQNEAQ (reference sequence). This CDR3 is CASSLVSGEVFFEQFF. The DNA for the CDR3 is TGTGCCAGCAGCTTAGTAAGCGGGGAGGTGTTTTTTGAGCAGTTCTTC.

Notes on this clonotype: This CDR3 fails to terminate in the conserved phenylalanine or tryptophan, so it likely reflects a read error. It is unclear where the CDR3 begins or ends on the DNA, so no DNA is shown, and the CDR3 is as TCRdb lists it. The CDR3: CASGDGGIATEYS. V gene TRBV15 combines with J gene TRBJ2-3; TRBD1 is the table's D call and was not checked against the DNA. Germline-derived CDR1 and CDR2 are LNHNV and YYDKDF (reference sequence). Including both end residues, the CDR3 is 13 amino acids long.

This clonotype has only a few counts. V gene TRBV11-3 combines with J gene TRBJ2-5; no clear D. The CDR3 extends over 14 amino acids. The germline CDR1 and CDR2 sequences are SGHNT and YENEEA. Trimming pared 5 bases from V and 3 bases from J, leaving 13 bases between. The CDR3 loop reads CASSRVSSEETQYF. CDR3 sequence (DNA): TGTGCCAGCAGCAGAGTGTCGAGCGAAGAGACCCAGTACTTC.

The chain links TRBV20-1 to TRBJ1-2; no definite D call. The germline gives CDR1 DFQATT, CDR2 SNEGSKA (reference sequence). Trimming removed 3 bases at V and 5 bases at J, with 13 bases between. This CDR3 spans 13 amino acids. CDR3 DNA sequence: TGCAGTGCTAGGGATCGGCTCAAGTATGGCTACACCTTC. This gives the protein CSARDRLKYGYTF.

As to this clonotype: Compared with germline, one end of the junction differs, possibly owing to a read error. This chain links TRBV7-3 with TRBJ2-5; TRBD2 is a possible D gene (5 bases). The CDR3 covers 14 residues. Germline V lookup: CDR1 SGHTA, CDR2 FQGTGA. CDR3 amino acids: CASSLARRNNEAFF. In DNA form, the CDR3 reads TGTGCCAGCAGCTTAGCCCGGAGGAACAATGAAGCGTTCTTC.

The chain combines TRBV10-3 with TRBJ2-3; 7 bases fit TRBD2. Germline V gene lookup returns CDR1 ENHRY and CDR2 SYGVKD. With 10 bases clipped from V and 2 bases from J, the junction kept 9 bases outside the gene matches. The CDR3 covers 14 residues. CDR3 sequence (DNA): TGTGCCACCCTAGCGGACCACTCCACAGATACGCAGTATTTT. Protein product: CATLADHSTDTQYF.

The J gene is TRBJ1-2, the V gene TRBV9, with D perhaps matching TRBD1 (5 bases). CDR3 length: 16 residues. V was clipped by 4 bases and J by 9 bases, with 25 bases between them. Per germline, CDR1 SGDLS and CDR2 YYNGEE. As DNA, the CDR3 is TGTGCCAGCAGCCCCGGGACTGACGGACTCATATATCGCTACACCTTC. Translated: CASSPGTDGLIYRYTF.

Comments on this clonotype: Germline and junction disagree at one end, which may indicate a read error. The chain links TRBV7-7 to TRBJ2-3; 8 positions match TRBD2. CDR1 and CDR2 from the germline V gene are SSHAT and FNYEAQ (reference sequence). The CDR3 is 14 residues long. CDR3 nucleotide sequence: TGTGCCAGCAGCCCAGCGGGAGCAAACGATAAGTACTTTTTT. Amino acids: CASSPAGANDKYFF.

J is TRBJ2-1 and V is TRBV7-9; unclear D gene. Germline CDR1 SEHNR, CDR2 FQNEAQ (reference sequence). The CDR3 has 12 amino acids. V was cut by 4 bases and J by 9 bases, with 10 bases left in between. For the CDR3, the DNA is TGTGCCAGCAGCTCCTTAAGAAGTGAGCAGTTCTTC. It is translated as CASSSLRSEQFF.

The chain employs TRBV4-1 and TRBJ2-3; D perhaps matches TRBD1 (6 bases). This CDR3 comprises 15 residues. Germline assignment: CDR1 MGHRA and CDR2 YSYEKL. Trimming removed 2 bases from V and 4 bases from J, with 13 bases in between. CDR3 sequence reads: CASSQPTGMADTQYF. CDR3 sequence (DNA): TGCGCCAGCAGCCAACCTACAGGGATGGCAGATACGCAGTATTTT.

V gene TRBV7-9 combines with J gene TRBJ2-1; the D gene is possibly TRBD2 (5 bases). The germline gives CDR1 SEHNR, CDR2 FQNEAQ (reference sequence). The CDR3 totals 16 residues. Trimming pared 3 bases from V and 10 bases from J, leaving 22 bases between. Here the CDR3 reads CASSFEGSGETEEQFF. The CDR3 coding sequence is TGTGCCAGCAGCTTTGAAGGAAGCGGCGAGACCGAGGAGCAGTTCTTC.

CDR3 in amino acids: CASTTATYNDTQYF. CDR3 DNA: TGTGCCAGCACCACGGCGACCTACAACGATACGCAGTATTTT. The chain combines TRBV5-4 with TRBJ2-3; no definite D call. Trimming removed 6 bases from V and 6 bases from J, with 17 bases in between. The CDR3 length is 14 residues. Germline values: CDR1 SGHNT, CDR2 YYREEE (reference sequence).

This clonotype was observed once. This chain joins TRBV6-1 and TRBJ1-5; D is unclear. V was pared by 3 bases and J by 5 bases, with 8 bases between. Germline V gene sequence: CDR1 MNHNS, CDR2 SASEGT. This CDR3 comprises 13 residues. CDR3 loop: CASSDWAYQPQHF. The CDR3 region has the DNA TGTGCCAGCAGTGACTGGGCCTATCAGCCCCAGCATTTT.

Here the CDR3 reads CASSPTGGSSYEQYF. The CDR3 nucleotides read TGTGCCAGCAGCCCGACAGGGGGGAGCTCCTACGAGCAGTACTTC. The chain is built from TRBV5-4 and TRBJ2-5; the match to TRBD1 covers 9 bases. The last part of the DNA fits TRBJ2-7 better; the J call may be wrong. CDR1 is SGHNT, CDR2 YYREEE, per germline (reference sequence). This CDR3 is built from 15 residues.

This chain connects TRBV7-7 to TRBJ2-5; either TRBD1 or TRBD2 may supply D (5 bases each). Per the germline V gene, CDR1 is SSHAT and CDR2 is FNYEAQ (reference sequence). This CDR3 contains 15 residues. CDR3 in amino acids: CSRSLAHWTLETYYF. The DNA of the CDR3 is TGTTCTCGTAGCTTAGCCCATTGGACACTAGAGACCTATTACTTC.

The chain carries TRBV5-4 and TRBJ2-3, with no clear D. Germline CDR1 and CDR2: SGHNT and YYREEE (reference sequence). V lost 0 bases to trimming and J lost 4 bases, with 6 bases between them. The CDR3 is 13 amino acids. The CDR3 reads CASSLGAPDTQYF. DNA for the CDR3: TGTGCCAGCAGCTTGGGTGCCCCAGATACGCAGTATTTT.

The V call is TRBV7-2, the J call TRBJ1-5; D perhaps matches TRBD1 (6 bases). CDR3 length: 12 amino acids. V shed 3 bases and J shed 13 bases, with 13 bases lying between them. The germline gives CDR1 SGHTA, CDR2 FQGNSA. The CDR3 nucleotides are TGTGCCAGCAGCTTGACAAATGGACAGCAGCATTTT. Residues: CASSLTNGQQHF.

V usage is TRBV9 and J usage is TRBJ2-5; D is ambiguous. Germline CDR1 reads SGDLS; CDR2 reads YYNGEE. V lost 2 bases, J lost 11 bases, and 22 bases lay in between. This CDR3 is built from 15 residues. DNA for the CDR3: TGTGCCAGCAGCGTGGAGCTTTATCCAATAGACACTCAGTACTTC. It is translated as CASSVELYPIDTQYF.

Worth noting for this clonotype: This is likely a read error, given that the CDR3 carries no conserved phenylalanine or tryptophan at its end. No DNA is shown, since the ends of the CDR3 on it are uncertain; the CDR3 is the one TCRdb lists. The CDR3 reads CASGDQGTDTQYFYL. This chain links TRBV2 with TRBJ2-5; the table's D gene call, TRBD1, was not cross checked with the DNA. Germline values: CDR1 SNHLY, CDR2 FYNNEI. The CDR3 region is 15 residues in length, termini included.